This passage covers 17 T cell receptor beta chains from one sample sequenced in a study of blood T cell repertoires in COVID-19. This table comes from immunoSEQ multiplex PCR, and its TCRdb copy is limited to in-frame clones, with some not included. The table lists 300,000 to 350,000 clones, around 90% of them singletons. Sequencing was carried out using peripheral blood. The source is a woman in her 30s with COVID-19, enrolled during active disease.

This sequence joins TRBV6-6 and TRBJ2-7; D may be TRBD1 (6 bases). V lost 8 bases, J lost 4 bases, and 15 bases lay in between. The CDR3 consists of 13 residues. Germline V CDR1 and CDR2: MNHNY, SVGAGI (reference sequence). CDR3 sequence: CASATGRKYEQYF. CDR3 DNA sequence: TGTGCCAGCGCTACAGGGAGAAAATACGAGCAGTACTTC.

This chain connects TRBV14 to TRBJ1-1; TRBD1 matches at 7 bases. The CDR3 consists of 13 residues. Looked up from germline, CDR1 is SGHDN and CDR2 is FVKESK. V shed 4 bases and J 1 base; nucleotides not matched to a gene: 0. DNA for the CDR3: TGTGCCAGCAGCCGGGACAGGAACACTGAAGCTTTCTTT. This sequence encodes CASSRDRNTEAFF.

The genes are TRBV5-4 and TRBJ2-7; D is unclear. The CDR3 totals 15 residues. CDR1 and CDR2 (germline): SGHNT, YYREEE (reference sequence). With 4 bases removed from V and 1 base from J, the gap between germline ends came to 15 bases. The CDR3 DNA is TGTGCCAGCAGCACCTCGGATAGGCGGTCCTACGAGCAGTACTTC. This codes for CASSTSDRRSYEQYF. The full variable domain, in which reference TRBV5-4 and TRBJ2-7 provide the parts outside the CDR3, is ETGVTQSPTHLIKTRGQQVTLRCSSQSGHNTVSWYQQALGQGPQFIFQYYREEENGRGNFPPRFSGLQFPNYSSELNVNALELDDSALYLCASSTSDRRSYEQYFGPGTRLTVT.

The chain is built from TRBV28 and TRBJ1-5; 11 bases line up with TRBD1. Per germline, CDR1 MDHEN and CDR2 SYDVKM. V lost 6 bases, J lost 1 base, and 8 bases stayed unmatched. The CDR3 extends over 17 amino acids. This chain's CDR3 is CASSWGTGGMSNQPQHF. In DNA, the CDR3 is TGTGCCAGCAGCTGGGGGACAGGGGGGATGAGCAATCAGCCCCAGCATTTT.

The chain uses TRBV6-6 and TRBJ2-1; 9 nucleotides match TRBD1. V was pared by 2 bases and J by 5 bases, with 7 bases of the junction left unmatched. Germline V lookup: CDR1 MNHNY, CDR2 SVGAGI (reference sequence). The CDR3 length is 16 residues. The CDR3 DNA reads TGTGCCAGCAGTTACGCGGACAGGGGTAACGACAATGAGCAGTTCTTC. It translates to CASSYADRGNDNEQFF.

This clone appeared a few times. This chain joins TRBV21-1 and TRBJ2-7; the tabulated D call, TRBD2, remains unverified against the DNA. TRBV21-1 is a pseudogene locus. The CDR3 consists of 16 residues. CDR3 region: CASSKAGRRGRCEQYF. In DNA form, the CDR3 reads TGTGCCAGCAGCAAAGCGGGGCGGAGGGGAAGATGCGAGCAGTACTTC.

The rearrangement joins TRBV7-9 to TRBJ1-1; TRBD1 is a possible D gene (5 bases). The CDR3 is made up of 13 amino acids. Germline values: CDR1 SEHNR, CDR2 FQNEAQ (reference sequence). V was trimmed by 5 bases and J by 3 bases, leaving 10 bases between them. CDR3 in amino acids: CASSRKGHTEAFF. The CDR3 DNA reads TGTGCCAGCAGCCGCAAGGGGCACACTGAAGCTTTCTTT.

The chain joins TRBV27 to TRBJ1-4, with a weak D call TRBD1 (5 bases). V lost 5 bases and J 5 bases, leaving 15 bases between the germline ends. From germline, CDR1 is MNHEY and CDR2 SMNVEV (reference sequence). This CDR3 spans 15 amino acids. The CDR3 loop reads CASSPGDSLNEKLFF. The DNA of the CDR3 is TGTGCCAGCAGTCCTGGCGACAGCTTAAATGAAAAACTGTTTTTT.

The chain uses TRBV5-4 and TRBJ2-7; TRBD2 might be the D (7 bases). Germline lookup yields CDR1 SGHNT and CDR2 YYREEE (reference sequence). Between the trimmed V and J ends, which lost 4 bases and 5 bases, there was a span of 16 bases. The CDR3 runs 14 residues. CDR3 amino acids: CASSEGGNRHEQYF. The CDR3 DNA is TGTGCCAGCAGCGAGGGGGGGAATCGTCACGAGCAGTACTTC.

The gene calls are TRBV6-4 and TRBJ2-1; TRBD2 is a possible D gene (6 bases). Germline CDR1 and CDR2: MRHNA and SNTAGT. With 8 bases removed from V and 4 bases from J, the gap between germline ends came to 18 bases. This CDR3 is built from 15 residues. The CDR3: CASRSSGDPYNEQFF. DNA for the CDR3: TGTGCCAGCCGAAGTAGCGGAGACCCTTACAATGAGCAGTTCTTC.

This chain connects TRBV2 to TRBJ1-2, with D perhaps TRBD1 (6 bases). The germline V gene encodes CDR1 SNHLY and CDR2 FYNNEI. V lost 3 bases and J 4 bases, leaving 12 bases between the germline ends. The CDR3 runs 14 residues. CDR3 in amino acids: CASSEDSRGYGYTF. CDR3 DNA: TGTGCCAGCAGTGAGGACAGTCGGGGCTATGGCTACACCTTC.

The V call is TRBV2, the J call TRBJ1-2; TRBD1 matches 10 bases. There are 14 residues in the CDR3. After removal of 8 bases from V and 6 bases from J, the junction contained 9 bases not matched to a gene. In germline, CDR1 is SNHLY, CDR2 FYNNEI. The CDR3 DNA follows: TGTGCCAGCTCCCGACAGGGGGCTCGAGATGGCTACACCTTC. This codes for CASSRQGARDGYTF.

The chain couples TRBV4-1 to TRBJ1-2, with D hard to call. Trimming took off 0 bases at V and 1 base at J, with 12 bases between the two ends. CDR1 MGHRA and CDR2 YSYEKL come from the germline V gene. The CDR3 is 16 amino acids. The CDR3, as DNA: TGCGCCAGCAGCCAAGATTTACACAGTCTTAACTATGGCTACACCTTC. As protein: CASSQDLHSLNYGYTF.

The J gene is TRBJ1-1, the V gene TRBV12-3 or TRBV12-4; D is undetermined. V was clipped by 4 bases and J by 3 bases, with 6 bases between them. The CDR3 extends over 12 amino acids. The CDR3 DNA reads TGTGCCAGCAGTTCCACGGACACTGAAGCTTTCTTT. Protein sequence: CASSSTDTEAFF.

The genes are TRBV9 and TRBJ2-5; 7 nucleotides agree with TRBD1. Trimming took 0 bases from V and 4 from J; bases not matched to a gene: 6. CDR1 and CDR2 (germline): SGDLS, YYNGEE. This CDR3 comprises 15 residues. CDR3 DNA sequence: TGTGCCAGCAGCGTAGGAGGTGAGGGGGCAGAGACCCAGTACTTC. Protein: CASSVGGEGAETQYF.

The chain carries TRBV19 and TRBJ1-5; 8 nucleotides agree with TRBD1. The germline gives CDR1 LNHDA, CDR2 SQIVND (reference sequence). This CDR3 region has 15 residues. V shed 4 bases, J shed 7 bases, and the junction held 9 bases outside the gene matches. The CDR3 is CASSTAGTGVQPQHF. The CDR3 nucleotides are TGTGCCAGTAGTACCGCCGGGACAGGTGTACAGCCCCAGCATTTT.

V usage is TRBV27 and J usage is TRBJ2-3; TRBD2 might be the D (5 bases). The germline CDR1 and CDR2 sequences are MNHEY and SMNVEV (reference sequence). This CDR3 has 16 residues. Trimming cost V 4 bases and J 0 bases, with 14 bases left between them. DNA for the CDR3: TGTGCCAGCAGTTCAAGCGTTAGCGTTAGCACAGATACGCAGTATTTT. Translating gives CASSSSVSVSTDTQYF.